The rows below give T cell receptor beta chains drawn from one sample of a study of CD8 T cells in ankylosing spondylitis. TCRdb re-derived calls from the 5' RACE reads in MiXCR, one entry per CDR3 protein. The sample lists about 840,000 distinct CDR3 sequences; approximately 12% were seen once. Sequencing was done on a sample of blood, either unsorted or a sorted T cell fraction (not recorded which). These receptors came from a male donor with ankylosing spondylitis. Both conserved end residues are trimmed from each CDR3. The D gene is left open where the match is weak.

v_gene | d_gene | CDR3aa
TRBV20-1 | TRBD2 | SARASGGHSYNEQF
TRBV18 | TRBD1 | ASSKGQGLTYEQY
TRBV28 | - | ASRTTNEKLF
TRBV7-2 | TRBD1 | ASSFDRGSREKLF
TRBV5-6 | - | ASSYGLGPGLAKNIQY
TRBV20-1 | TRBD2 | SAKTSFYEQY
TRBV29-1 | - | SVTSGANVLT
TRBV5-1 | - | ASSSSRMNTEAF
TRBV5-1 | - | ASSILKVPGSQETQY
TRBV7-9 | - | ASSLGGNERTYEQY
TRBV7-7 | TRBD1 | ASSLGTGDTDTQY
TRBV18 | TRBD1 | ASSPLGQDYNEQF
TRBV12-3/TRBV12-4 | - | ASSLPPAGTYEQY
TRBV4-3 | TRBD1 | ASSHRQGAEAF
TRBV20-1 | TRBD1 | SAQKGTGYQETQY
TRBV6-1 | TRBD1 | ASKPGQGAPPQY
TRBV20-1 | - | SARDAPGNYGYT
TRBV3-1 | - | ASSHLDTGELF
TRBV7-9 | - | ASSSTTTNEKLF
TRBV7-2 | TRBD1 | ASSLQTRTGGEEKLF
TRBV12-3/TRBV12-4 | - | ASSPGGIVQPQH
TRBV30 | - | AWNELVSYNEQF
TRBV20-1 | - | SARNPGSGTYGYT
TRBV20-1 | TRBD1 | SVRRSPGTGGAF
TRBV6-5 | - | ASSYPRGKRGNEQF
TRBV10-3 | - | ATMAEVDTEAF
TRBV6-1 | - | ASSELTGSEQY
TRBV5-6 | TRBD2 | ASSLVGTSREF
TRBV12-3/TRBV12-4 | - | ASSLVGYGRIQETQY
TRBV20-1 | TRBD1 | SASGTANTGELF
TRBV18 | - | ASSPFEEDTIY
TRBV7-9 | TRBD2 | ASNPGLATGELF
TRBV29-1 | - | SVETIANTGELF
TRBV4-3 | TRBD1 | ASSLGTGGRYGYT
TRBV11-3 | TRBD2 | ASSLYISGSQGEQF
TRBV28 | - | ASSLLYGDFSYEQY
TRBV29-1 | - | SVAGAQDYGYT
TRBV29-1 | TRBD1 | SVTQGDAKNIQY
TRBV10-3 | - | AISVQGWETQY
TRBV5-1 | - | ASSLDSGRSPLH
TRBV12-3/TRBV12-4 | - | ASSFSGELF